This T cell receptor (beta chain) is drawn from a study of blood T cell repertoires in COVID-19. Overall study: Some COVID-19 samples were acute and others convalescent; all came from the United States, Italy and Spain. PBMCs, B-cell-depleted T cells, or T cells were the source of the cDNA or gDNA that made up the material.

Per the original data handling: Amplification of reference gene primers was used by the study to estimate nucleated cell counts. The protocol was immunoSEQ multiplex PCR, while the TCRdb copy is restricted to in-frame clones and leaves out a portion. That table furnishes V, J and clone size, whereas the DNA furnished D and trimming. The table records 100,000 to 150,000 clones, 82% of them present only once. Unmatched junction bases numbered 3, after V lost 2 bases and J lost 3 bases. This CDR3 region has 15 residues. Per the germline V gene, CDR1 is SGHTA and CDR2 is FQGTGA. Sample: peripheral blood. The chain is built from TRBV7-3 and TRBJ2-1; 8 positions match TRBD2. This TCR was recovered from a woman in her 70s with acute or convalescent COVID-19. The chain's CDR3 is CASSLAGGNYNEQFF. CDR3 bases: TGTGCCAGCAGCTTAGCGGGGGGAAACTACAATGAGCAGTTCTTC.